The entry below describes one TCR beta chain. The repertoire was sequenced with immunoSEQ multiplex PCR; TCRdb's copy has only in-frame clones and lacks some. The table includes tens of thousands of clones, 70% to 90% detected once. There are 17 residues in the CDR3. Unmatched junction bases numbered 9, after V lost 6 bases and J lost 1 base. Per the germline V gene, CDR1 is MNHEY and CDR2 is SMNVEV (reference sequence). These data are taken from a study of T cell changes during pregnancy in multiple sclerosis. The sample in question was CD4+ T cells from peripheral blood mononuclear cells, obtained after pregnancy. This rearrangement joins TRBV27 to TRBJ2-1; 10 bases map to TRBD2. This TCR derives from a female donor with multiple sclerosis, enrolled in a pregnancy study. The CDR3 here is CASRRAGTSVSYNEQFF. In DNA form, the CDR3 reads TGTGCCAGCAGAAGAGCCGGGACTAGCGTTTCCTACAATGAGCAGTTCTTC.